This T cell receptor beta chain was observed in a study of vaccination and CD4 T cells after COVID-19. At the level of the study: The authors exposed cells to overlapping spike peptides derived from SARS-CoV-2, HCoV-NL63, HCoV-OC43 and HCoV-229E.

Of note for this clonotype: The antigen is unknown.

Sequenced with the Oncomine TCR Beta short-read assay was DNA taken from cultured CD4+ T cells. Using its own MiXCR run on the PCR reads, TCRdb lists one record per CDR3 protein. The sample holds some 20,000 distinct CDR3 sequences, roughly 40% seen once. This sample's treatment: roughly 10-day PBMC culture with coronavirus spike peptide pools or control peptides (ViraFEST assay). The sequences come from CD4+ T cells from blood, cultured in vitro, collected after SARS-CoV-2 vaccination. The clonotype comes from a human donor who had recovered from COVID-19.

CDR3 in amino acids: CASSRGGGPGTEAFF. The CDR3 DNA is TGTGCCAGCAGCCGAGGCGGGGGGCCAGGCACTGAAGCTTTCTTT. This chain joins TRBV11-3 and TRBJ1-1; TRBD1 is a possible D gene (6 bases). This CDR3 comprises 15 residues. Trimming took off 5 bases at V and 4 bases at J, with 17 bases between the two ends. Germline CDR1 is SGHNT and CDR2 is YENEEA.